These 6 T cell receptor beta chains were all obtained from the same sample, sequenced in a study of a mutant IDH1 vaccine in newly diagnosed glioma. No antigens are known for them. Produced via immunoSEQ multiplex PCR; TCRdb's table is partial and in-frame only. The repertoire holds tens of thousands of clones, with more than 70% as singletons. Time point meaning: week 23, last vaccination. Each vaccine dose was 300 ug of mutant IDH1 20-mer peptide, with topical imiquimod. The sample here was PBMCs, taken from a glioma patient whose treatment included an IDH1 peptide vaccine. All receptors come from a woman between 45 and 65 years old with glioma.

The rearrangement joins TRBV19 to TRBJ2-3, with 12 nucleotides matching TRBD2. Trimming removed 7 bases from V and 0 bases from J; junction bases left unmatched: 5. Germline V lookup: CDR1 LNHDA, CDR2 SQIVND (reference sequence). This CDR3 comprises 16 residues. CDR3 nucleotides: TGTGCCAGTATGGGACTAGCGGGTTTGAGCACAGATACGCAGTATTTT. Translated: CASMGLAGLSTDTQYF.

This chain links TRBV6-5 with TRBJ2-3, with 10 bases aligning to TRBD2. CDR3 length equals 16 residues. CDR1 is MNHEY and CDR2 is SVGAGI in the germline V gene. The trim removed 2 bases at V and 6 bases at J, leaving 8 bases unmatched. CDR3 loop: CASSYTELAGFDTQYF. CDR3 nucleotide sequence: TGTGCCAGCAGTTACACGGAACTAGCGGGATTCGATACGCAGTATTTT.

The chain recombines TRBV2 with TRBJ2-1; maybe TRBD2 (6 bases). Germline V CDR1 and CDR2: SNHLY, FYNNEI. Trimming stripped 3 bases from V and 10 bases from J, with 13 bases between. CDR3 length: 13 amino acids. As DNA, the CDR3 is TGTGCCAGCAGTGAGCTGGAGGGCGGCGAGCAGTTCTTC. It is translated as CASSELEGGEQFF.

The rearrangement links TRBV10-2 to TRBJ2-7; 8 nucleotides match TRBD1. With V trimmed by 4 bases and J by 3 bases, 11 bases remained unmatched. CDR1 and CDR2 (germline): WSHSY, SAAADI. CDR3 length equals 16 residues. Here the CDR3 DNA reads TGCGCCAGCAGTGGTCGGGACAGGAGTTCTAACTACGAGCAGTACTTC. It is translated as CASSGRDRSSNYEQYF.

This chain joins TRBV12-5 and TRBJ2-1, with 7 bases identical to TRBD2. The length of the CDR3 is 17 residues. V lost 2 bases and J lost 7; bases outside the gene matches: 14. Germline V lookup: CDR1 LGHNT, CDR2 FRNRAP. CDR3 bases: TGTGCTAGTGGTTTGCCCCCACGGGCCAGCGGGATTAATGAGCAGTTCTTC. It translates to CASGLPPRASGINEQFF.

The chain combines TRBV7-9 with TRBJ2-3; D is ambiguous. V gave up 5 bases and J gave up 2 bases, with 8 bases separating them. This CDR3 spans 13 amino acids. Germline V gene data show CDR1 as SEHNR and CDR2 as FQNEAQ (reference sequence). This chain's CDR3 is CASSPRPTDTQYF. In DNA form, the CDR3 reads TGTGCCAGCAGCCCCCGACCCACAGATACGCAGTATTTT.